This T cell receptor (beta chain) was documented in a study of ipilimumab plus nivolumab after autologous stem cell transplantation. This clone has only a few counts. Sequencing was performed with immunoSEQ multiplex PCR; in TCRdb, only in-frame clones are kept and a portion is missing. The repertoire holds around 20,000 clones, with about three quarters as singletons. Patients got ipilimumab 1 mg/kg beginning 14 to 28 days post-transplant. This TCR was sampled from a male donor with diffuse large B-cell lymphoma. The sample consisted of PBMCs, taken in a trial of ipilimumab plus nivolumab as post-transplant consolidation.

The CDR3 spells CASSDQGQGEYEQYF. In DNA form, the CDR3 reads TGTGCCAGCAGTGACCAGGGACAGGGAGAGTACGAGCAGTACTTC. This sequence joins TRBV2 and TRBJ2-7; 9 bases are a match to TRBD1. V shed 3 bases, J shed 4 bases, and the junction held 7 bases outside the gene matches. Germline V gene sequence: CDR1 SNHLY, CDR2 FYNNEI. There are 15 residues in the CDR3.